Listed below are T cell receptor beta chains from one sample, sequenced in a study of blood T cells in healthy people across ages. TCRdb reanalysed the 5' RACE reads using MiXCR and keeps one entry per CDR3 protein. The sample lists around 780,000 distinct CDR3 sequences, about 56% occurring once. The sequenced sample was blood. These receptors were collected from a middle-aged man in good health. Both conserved end residues are part of each CDR3. Part of the rows lack a size; the others show once, few, many or a class for expanded clones.

cdr3_length	j_call	clone_size	v_call	cdr3_aa
13	TRBJ1-1	few	TRBV7-3	CASGRSSNTEAFF
14	TRBJ1-2	-	TRBV12-3/TRBV12-4	CASSSLGDSYGYTF
14	TRBJ2-7	-	TRBV12-3/TRBV12-4	CASSPWASTGGQYF
15	TRBJ2-7	-	TRBV6-5	CASSPWGEGGNEQYF
15	TRBJ2-7	-	TRBV9	CASSKGGRSVDEQYF
14	TRBJ2-2	-	TRBV28	CASGSGQNTGELFF
14	TRBJ2-3	-	TRBV12-3/TRBV12-4	CASRRAGGADTQYF
15	TRBJ2-3	-	TRBV27	CASSLQAGSQDTQYF
15	TRBJ2-1	-	TRBV7-2	CACSLFSGVGNEQFF
17	TRBJ2-5	-	TRBV9	CASSADWASGRAETQYF
15	TRBJ2-7	-	TRBV5-1	CASSLAYGGSYEQYF
13	TRBJ2-5	-	TRBV20-1	CSAHPGQQETQYF
15	TRBJ2-3	-	TRBV6-1	CASSEVGRERDTQYF
15	TRBJ1-2	-	TRBV7-9	CASSPRRVVDHGYTF
16	TRBJ2-3	few	TRBV7-2	CASSFWAAGGTDTQYF
13	TRBJ1-6	-	TRBV7-6	CASSEDGPSPLHF
15	TRBJ2-3	-	TRBV12-3/TRBV12-4	CASSFSTSGTDTQYF
14	TRBJ1-2	once	TRBV2	CASDRGQPNYGYTF
16	TRBJ2-3	-	TRBV7-3	CASSSLAGDGTDTQYF
13	TRBJ1-5	-	TRBV12-3/TRBV12-4	CASSETLVQPQHF
15	TRBJ1-2	-	TRBV28	CASSSAPTEVYGYTF
14	TRBJ2-1	few	TRBV20-1	CSALTGEVGNEQFF
12	TRBJ2-7	-	TRBV5-1	CASSFGSHEQYF
13	TRBJ1-2	-	TRBV10-3	CAIRAGANYGYTF
14	TRBJ1-2	-	TRBV28	CASRDLGSNYGYTF
14	TRBJ2-7	-	TRBV6-6	CASSYETEAYEQYF
12	TRBJ2-3	-	TRBV7-9	CASSFSGRNLYF
12	TRBJ2-5	-	TRBV6-6	CASSWGKETQYF
15	TRBJ1-1	-	TRBV6-2/TRBV6-3	CASSYSRMVNTEAFF
15	TRBJ1-1	few	TRBV11-1	CASRPSRGENTEAFF
12	TRBJ1-2	once	TRBV5-1	CASSQDRRGYTF
13	TRBJ2-5	-	TRBV28	CASSESIRGTQYF
12	TRBJ2-5	-	TRBV11-2	CASSSLKETQYF
16	TRBJ2-7	-	TRBV6-5	CASSYSASGAIYEQYF
15	TRBJ1-1	-	TRBV20-1	CSARDLGTGGTEAFF
18	TRBJ2-5	-	TRBV12-3/TRBV12-4	CASSEGQSEGHPAETQYF
14	TRBJ2-5	-	TRBV7-9	CASSAPPEVETQYF
16	TRBJ2-1	few	TRBV6-2/TRBV6-3	CASSQKGRSSYNEQFF
15	TRBJ1-4	-	TRBV12-3/TRBV12-4	CASSPPGLFGGKLFF
13	TRBJ2-5	-	TRBV27	CASSDRVVDEQYF
12	TRBJ2-7	-	TRBV6-1	CASSEPRREQYF
12	TRBJ1-1	-	TRBV29-1	CSLGAWNTEAFF
15	TRBJ2-1	-	TRBV20-1	CSARDEGASGYEQFF
17	-	few	TRBV9	CASSVGLRGLAEETQYF
15	TRBJ2-7	many	TRBV4-3	CASSQERGQLYEQYF
14	TRBJ2-1	-	TRBV27	CASNPVAGSHEQFF
13	TRBJ1-6	-	TRBV28	CASSLRLLGALHF
15	TRBJ2-5	-	TRBV20-1	CSARDLAGVGETQYF
14	TRBJ2-5	-	TRBV6-5	CASSYSRVGETQYF
17	TRBJ1-1	few	TRBV28	CASRMGFGMSPTPEAFF
17	TRBJ2-7	once	TRBV7-3	CASSSTPPGGRSNEQYF
15	TRBJ1-1	-	TRBV5-1	CASSRSGNQNTEAFF
13	TRBJ2-3	many	TRBV12-3/TRBV12-4	CASSFGSTDTQYF
16	TRBJ1-5	-	TRBV10-2	CASSEIGQRDNQPQHF
18	TRBJ1-6	once	TRBV25-1	CASSEGLRFGTDLFPLHF
14	TRBJ1-2	few	TRBV5-1	CASSLGDTQQYYTF
12	TRBJ1-2	few	TRBV7-9	CASSLDTDGYTF
12	TRBJ1-2	-	TRBV20-1	CSATQGIGGYTF
18	TRBJ1-5	few	TRBV15	CATSSLTGPLGRYQPQHF